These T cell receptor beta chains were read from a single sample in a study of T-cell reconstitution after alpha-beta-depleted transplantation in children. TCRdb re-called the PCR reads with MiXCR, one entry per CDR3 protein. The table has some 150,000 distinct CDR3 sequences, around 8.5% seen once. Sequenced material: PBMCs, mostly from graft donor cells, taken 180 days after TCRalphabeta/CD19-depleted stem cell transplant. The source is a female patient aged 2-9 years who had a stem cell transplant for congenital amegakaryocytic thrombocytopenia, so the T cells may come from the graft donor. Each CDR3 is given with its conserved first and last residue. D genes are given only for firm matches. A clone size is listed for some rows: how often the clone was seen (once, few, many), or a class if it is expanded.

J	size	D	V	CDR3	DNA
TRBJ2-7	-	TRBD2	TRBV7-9	CASSLLGTSWRFEQYF	TGTGCCAGCAGCTTACTAGGGACTAGCTGGAGATTCGAGCAGTACTTC
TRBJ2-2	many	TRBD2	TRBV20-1	CSARSGEGTGELFF	TGCAGTGCTAGAAGCGGGGAGGGCACCGGGGAGCTGTTTTTT
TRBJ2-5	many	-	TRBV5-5	CASTPSGDTLRETQYF	TGTGCCAGCACCCCGTCGGGGGACACCCTCCGAGAGACCCAGTACTTC
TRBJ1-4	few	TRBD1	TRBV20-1	CSARELYRGAREKLFF	TGCAGTGCTAGGGAACTTTACAGGGGGGCCAGGGAAAAACTGTTTTTT
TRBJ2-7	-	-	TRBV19	CASSTSRGYEQYF	TGTGCCAGTAGTACCAGCAGGGGCTACGAGCAGTACTTC
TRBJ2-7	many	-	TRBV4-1	CASSQWRGYEQYF	TGCGCCAGCAGCCAATGGCGGGGCTACGAGCAGTACTTC
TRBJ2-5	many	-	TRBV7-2	CASNSGTSQETQYF	TGTGCCAGCAATAGTGGGACTTCCCAAGAGACCCAGTACTTC
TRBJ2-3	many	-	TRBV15	CATSRDKLITDTQYF	TGTGCCACCAGCAGAGATAAACTTATCACAGATACGCAGTATTTT
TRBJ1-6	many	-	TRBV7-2	CASSLVSKSSYNSPLHF	TGTGCCAGCAGCTTAGTCTCCAAAAGCTCCTATAATTCACCCCTCCACTTT
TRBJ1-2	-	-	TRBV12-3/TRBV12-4	CASSLVGRNGYTF	TGTGCCAGCAGTTTGGTTGGTCGGAATGGCTACACCTTC
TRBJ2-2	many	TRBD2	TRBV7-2	CASSLNAGGLAGELFF	TGTGCCAGCAGCTTAAACGCGGGAGGGCTGGCCGGGGAGCTGTTTTTT
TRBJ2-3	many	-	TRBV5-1	CASSLAQAGSNTDTQYF	TGCGCCAGCAGCTTAGCACAGGCCGGTTCCAACACAGATACGCAGTATTTT
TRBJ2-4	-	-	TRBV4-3	CASSQDPGLGLVKNIQYF	TGCGCCAGCAGCCAAGATCCGGGTCTGGGTTTGGTCAAAAACATTCAGTACTTC
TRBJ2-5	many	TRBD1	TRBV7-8	CASSFGQGASETQYF	TGTGCCAGCAGCTTTGGACAGGGGGCGAGTGAGACCCAGTACTTC
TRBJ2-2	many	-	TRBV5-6	CASSFADWTGELFF	TGTGCCAGCAGCTTCGCAGACTGGACCGGGGAGCTGTTTTTT
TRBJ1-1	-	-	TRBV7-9	CASSLVGAGEAFF	TGTGCCAGCAGCTTAGTAGGAGCGGGGGAAGCTTTCTTT
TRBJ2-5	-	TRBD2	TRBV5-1	CASSHPWAGGLQETQYF	TGCGCCAGCAGCCACCCCTGGGCGGGAGGTCTACAAGAGACCCAGTACTTC
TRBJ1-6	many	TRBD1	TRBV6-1	CASRPDREFYSPLHF	TGTGCCAGCAGACCTGACAGGGAATTTTATTCACCCCTCCACTTT
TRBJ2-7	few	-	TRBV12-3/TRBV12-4	CASSQTGSIYEQYF	TGTGCCAGCAGCCAAACAGGGTCCATTTACGAGCAGTACTTC
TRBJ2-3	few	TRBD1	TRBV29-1	CSFGGDRGRTGTDTQYF	TGCAGCTTTGGGGGGGACAGGGGTCGTACGGGTACAGATACGCAGTATTTT
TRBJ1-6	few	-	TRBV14	CASSQLDRHNSPLHF	TGTGCCAGCAGCCAACTAGACAGGCATAATTCACCCCTCCACTTT
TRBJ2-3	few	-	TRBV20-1	CSARRHGIADTQYF	TGCAGTGCTAGACGACATGGGATCGCAGATACGCAGTATTTT
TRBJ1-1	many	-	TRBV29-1	CSATSRMNTEAFF	TGCAGCGCGACATCAAGAATGAACACTGAAGCTTTCTTT